This T cell receptor beta chain was obtained from a study of beta chain features in type 1 diabetes. The study's findings and limits: The naive, central memory and Treg TCRB repertoires looked more alike in patients than they did in healthy donors. Insertions at VDJ junctions were less frequent in type 1 diabetes patients. These patients also deleted more nucleotides at the same junctions.

From germline, CDR1 is SGDLS and CDR2 YYNGEE. Germline trimming cut 5 bases from V and 7 bases from J; bases unmatched to any gene: 8. This CDR3 is built from 13 residues. Every isolated RNA sample was fully reverse transcribed, so sequencing captured expressed TCRB transcripts. Here immunoSEQ multiplex PCR was the method, and the copy in TCRdb shows in-frame clones only, minus some. Seen here are under 400,000 clones, about 18% observed once, and the top ten hold around 0.045%. There are a few counts of this clone. The antigen is undetermined. J is TRBJ2-7 and V is TRBV9; 8 bases are a match to TRBD1. What was sequenced was naive CD4+ T cells from blood. The sequence derives from a woman under 30 in good health. The CDR3 sequence: CASSEDRAGEQYF. The CDR3 nucleotides are TGTGCCAGCAGTGAGGACAGGGCGGGAGAGCAGTACTTC.